Below are 30 T cell receptor beta chains sequenced from a single sample in a study of T cell repertoires and HLA-DP antigens. The method was immunoSEQ multiplex PCR; TCRdb's version includes in-frame clones alone and lacks a portion of them. The data hold roughly 1,900 clones, with about four fifths observed a single time. CD4+ cells expanded for about 15 days were restimulated roughly a day with allogeneic-DPB1 HeLa cells. Cells were stimulated with HeLa cells transduced with HLA-DPA1/DPB1, HLA-DM, invariant chain and CD80. Sequencing was done on a sample of CD137- CD4+ T cells from cultured PBMCs. The source is a young woman in good health and CMV-seronegative.

The sample holds a few counts of this clone. The chain uses TRBV29-1 and TRBJ2-3; tentative D call: TRBD2 (5 bases). CDR3 length equals 15 residues. Germline values: CDR1 SQVTM, CDR2 ANQGSEA. V lost 7 bases and J lost 1, with 18 bases in between. This CDR3 is CSAEEGRAGTDTQYF. CDR3 nucleotides: TGCAGCGCCGAAGAAGGGCGGGCGGGCACAGATACGCAGTATTTT.

The chain recombines TRBV7-9 with TRBJ2-2; D perhaps matches TRBD1 (5 bases). V was pared by 5 bases and J by 6 bases, with 16 bases between. CDR3 length: 15 residues. Germline V gene lookup returns CDR1 SEHNR and CDR2 FQNEAQ (reference sequence). CDR3 DNA: TGTGCCAGCAGCCCTCAACTGATAGGGGCCGGGGAGCTGTTTTTT. It is translated as CASSPQLIGAGELFF.

The J gene is TRBJ2-3, the V gene TRBV12-5; 9 bases align to TRBD1. The ends lost 7 bases at V and 2 bases at J; junction bases unmatched: 7. CDR3 length equals 15 residues. In germline, CDR1 is LGHNT, CDR2 FRNRAP. The CDR3 sequence: CASAPGQGTTDTQYF. Here the CDR3 DNA reads TGTGCTAGTGCCCCGGGACAGGGCACCACAGATACGCAGTATTTT.

This clone was seen once. This rearrangement joins TRBV5-6 to TRBJ2-5, with 7 bases lining up with TRBD1. Germline CDR1 SGHDT, CDR2 YYEEEE. This CDR3 spans 15 amino acids. J lost 5 bases, V lost 3 bases, and 10 bases had no gene match. CDR3 amino acids: CASSYSPLRGETQYF. The DNA for the CDR3 is TGTGCCAGCAGCTACAGCCCTCTCAGGGGGGAGACCCAGTACTTC.

The chain links TRBV6-5 to TRBJ2-1, with unresolved D. Trimming took off 2 bases at V and 12 bases at J, with 17 bases between the two ends. This CDR3 has 14 residues. Looked up from germline, CDR1 is MNHEY and CDR2 is SVGAGI. CDR3 nucleotide sequence: TGTGCCAGCAGTTACGATCCCCGATTTTCAGGGCAGTTCTTC. This encodes CASSYDPRFSGQFF.

The chain joins TRBV10-3 to TRBJ2-2; D tentatively reads TRBD1 or TRBD2 (5 bases each). CDR1 ENHRY and CDR2 SYGVKD come from the germline V gene. CDR3 length equals 13 residues. Trimming took off 3 bases at V and 10 bases at J, with 12 bases between the two ends. CDR3 DNA: TGTGCCATCAGTGAAGGGACCCACGAGGAGCTGTTTTTT. It encodes CAISEGTHEELFF.

The chain links TRBV5-1 to TRBJ2-2, with TRBD1 matching 8 bases. The germline V gene has CDR1 SGHRS and CDR2 YFSETQ. The CDR3 length is 16 residues. Trimming removed 6 bases from V and 0 bases from J; junction bases left unmatched: 7. The CDR3 bases are TGCGCCAGCAAGACTCCGGGACAGGCGAACACCGGGGAGCTGTTTTTT. It translates to CASKTPGQANTGELFF.

The CDR3 nucleotides read TGTGCCAGCAGCCTGGGACTAGCGGGGGCCATGGAGACCCAGTACTTC. Its translation: CASSLGLAGAMETQYF. This rearrangement joins TRBV5-6 to TRBJ2-5; 14 positions agree with TRBD2. This CDR3 comprises 16 residues. The germline gives CDR1 SGHDT, CDR2 YYEEEE. Germline trimming cut 4 bases from V and 5 bases from J; bases unmatched to any gene: 7.

This rearrangement joins TRBV28 to TRBJ1-5; the D is unclear. Germline V gene lookup returns CDR1 MDHEN and CDR2 SYDVKM. The CDR3 loop spans 11 amino acids. The V end lost 5 bases, the J end lost 9 bases, and 8 bases lay between the germline ends. The CDR3 sequence: CASSSRLPQHF. CDR3 nucleotide sequence: TGTGCCAGCAGTAGTAGGTTGCCCCAGCATTTT.

The chain uses TRBV4-1 and TRBJ1-1, with D possibly matching TRBD1 (5 bases). The CDR3 totals 18 residues. V was clipped by 4 bases and J by 1 base, with 22 bases between them. Germline CDR1 and CDR2: MGHRA and YSYEKL. The CDR3: CASSRLLRNDRGNTEAFF. The CDR3 nucleotides are TGCGCCAGCAGCCGGCTTCTCCGAAATGATAGGGGGAACACTGAAGCTTTCTTT.

The genes are TRBV7-5 and TRBJ2-3; the table gives TRBD2 as D, unverified against the DNA. TRBV7-5 is a pseudogene locus. The CDR3 consists of 15 residues. CDR3 in DNA: TGTGCCAGAAGCTTTAGCGGGCTCTACACAGATACGCAGTATTTT. Protein: CARSFSGLYTDTQYF.

The chain links TRBV6-5 to TRBJ1-2; no clear D gene. Trimming left V 2 bases short and J 7 bases short, with 8 bases between. Germline V gene data show CDR1 as MNHEY and CDR2 as SVGAGI. This CDR3 contains 12 residues. In DNA form, the CDR3 reads TGTGCCAGCAGTTACGGCGTTGGTGGCTACACCTTC. It is translated as CASSYGVGGYTF.

The chain links TRBV7-3 to TRBJ2-2; D is undetermined. Germline V gene lookup returns CDR1 SGHTA and CDR2 FQGTGA. The germline V and J ends were trimmed by 2 bases and 10 bases, with 11 bases remaining between them. The CDR3 runs 13 residues. In DNA form, the CDR3 reads TGTGCCAGCAGCTTAGATCACCGGATGGAGCTGTTTTTT. Amino acids: CASSLDHRMELFF.

The V call is TRBV6-1, the J call TRBJ2-1, with 7 nucleotides matching TRBD1. This CDR3 is 14 amino acids long. Germline V gene sequence: CDR1 MNHNS, CDR2 SASEGT. The V gene end was trimmed by 4 bases and the J gene end by 4 bases; junction bases not matched to a gene: 4. The CDR3 bases are TGTGCCAGCAGTGGTAGACAGGGATACAATGAGCAGTTCTTC. It encodes CASSGRQGYNEQFF.

The sample holds one count of this clone. Other DNA sequences from this sample encode an identical CDR3 as well. This chain connects TRBV18 to TRBJ1-2; D uncertain. The CDR3 has 14 residues. Germline loops: CDR1 KGHSH, CDR2 LQKENI. With 0 bases removed from V and 4 bases from J, the gap between germline ends came to 9 bases. The CDR3 sequence is CASSPPSGSYGYTF. In DNA, the CDR3 is TGTGCCAGCTCACCACCCTCCGGGAGCTATGGCTACACCTTC.

The J gene is TRBJ2-5, the V gene TRBV6-6, with TRBD1 identical over 10 bases. The better agreement between TRBJ2-7 and the DNA end casts doubt on the J call. CDR1 is MNHNY and CDR2 is SVGAGI in the germline V gene (reference sequence). The CDR3 loop spans 14 amino acids. The CDR3 nucleotides are TGTGCCAGCAGCTATTGGACAGGGGGCTACGAGCAGTACTTC. Amino acids: CASSYWTGGYEQYF.

V and J are TRBV7-9 and TRBJ1-1; 7 bases line up with TRBD1. The CDR3 is 13 residues long. Germline V gene lookup returns CDR1 SEHNR and CDR2 FQNEAQ (reference sequence). The DNA for the CDR3 is TGTGGCCCTGGGACAGCAGGTGGGACTGAAGCTTTCTTT. Amino acid sequence: CGPGTAGGTEAFF.

The V and J genes are TRBV12-2 and TRBJ2-7; TRBD2 is taken as the D call from the table, unchecked against the DNA. TRBV12-2 is a pseudogene. This CDR3 has 14 residues. CDR3 in amino acids: CASRLVFSRVEQYF. In nucleotides, the CDR3 is TGTGCAAGTCGCTTAGTTTTCTCCCGGGTAGAGCAGTACTTC.

V is TRBV6-6 and J is TRBJ1-2, with D maybe TRBD1 (5 bases). V was clipped by 6 bases and J by 0 bases, with 14 bases between them. Germline V CDR1 and CDR2: MNHNY, SVGAGI (reference sequence). The CDR3 is made up of 15 amino acids. The DNA for the CDR3 is TGTGCCAGCAGGTTTCCGGGACGGACTAACTATGGCTACACCTTC. Its translation: CASRFPGRTNYGYTF.

The chain employs TRBV7-2 and TRBJ2-5, with D possibly TRBD1 on 6 matching bases. From germline, CDR1 is SGHTA and CDR2 FQGNSA. Deletions cut 4 bases from V and 1 base from J, with 10 bases between. The CDR3 loop spans 14 amino acids. The CDR3 reads CASSSTGSQETQYF. The CDR3 nucleotides are TGTGCCAGCAGCTCCACAGGGTCCCAAGAGACCCAGTACTTC.

The chain recombines TRBV28 with TRBJ2-1; D gene ambiguous. The CDR3 runs to 11 residues. Trimming left V 8 bases short and J 7 bases short, with 9 bases between. Germline V gene sequence: CDR1 MDHEN, CDR2 SYDVKM. The CDR3 reads CASLSWNEQFF. In DNA, the CDR3 is TGTGCCAGCCTCAGTTGGAATGAGCAGTTCTTC.

This clone counts as medium-sized. V usage is TRBV5-1 and J usage is TRBJ1-2; TRBD1 might be the D (6 bases). This CDR3 has 16 amino acids. Germline assignment: CDR1 SGHRS and CDR2 YFSETQ. Between the trimmed V and J ends, which lost 1 base and 4 bases, there was a span of 17 bases. Here the CDR3 DNA reads TGCGCCAGCAGCTTGCGTGGACAGCTACTTGGCTATGGCTACACCTTC. Its translation is CASSLRGQLLGYGYTF.

This clone was recorded a few times. The chain's CDR3 is CASSKAHGQGRGYTF. The CDR3 DNA sequence: TGTGCCAGCAGCAAAGCGCATGGACAGGGGCGTGGCTACACCTTC. The chain links TRBV21-1 to TRBJ1-2; the table gives TRBD1 as D, unverified against the DNA. TRBV21-1 is deemed a pseudogene. The CDR3 spans 15 residues.

The chain recombines TRBV2 with TRBJ2-3; 7 nucleotides align to TRBD1. Losses at the gene ends were 4 bases for V and 1 base for J; bases not matched to a gene: 5. Germline assignment: CDR1 SNHLY and CDR2 FYNNEI. CDR3 length: 15 residues. CDR3 loop: CASSVDRVGTDTQYF. The CDR3 DNA sequence: TGTGCCAGCAGTGTAGACAGGGTCGGCACAGATACGCAGTATTTT. The entire variable domain, with the rest obtained from reference TRBV2 and TRBJ2-3, is as follows: EPEVTQTPSHQVTQMGQEVILRCVPISNHLYFYWYRQILGQKVEFLVSFYNNEISEKSEIFDDQFSVERPDGSNFTLKIRSTKLEDSAMYFCASSVDRVGTDTQYFGPGTRLTVL.

CDR3 in amino acids: CASSRGSSYEQYV. CDR3 sequence (DNA): TGTGCCAGCAGCCGAGGGAGCTCCTACGAGCAGTACGTC. The V gene is TRBV7-2, the J gene TRBJ2-7; tentatively, D is TRBD2 (5 bases). Germline V gene lookup returns CDR1 SGHTA and CDR2 FQGNSA. CDR3 size: 13 residues. V was clipped by 5 bases and J by 0 bases, with 8 bases between them.

The chain employs TRBV7-8 and TRBJ2-2; 7 positions match TRBD2. V lost 5 bases to trimming and J lost 0 bases; unmatched junction nucleotides: 6. Germline V CDR1 and CDR2: SGHVS, FQNEAQ. The CDR3 extends over 16 amino acids. This CDR3 reads CASSRGAGANTGELFF. In DNA form, the CDR3 reads TGTGCCAGCAGCCGAGGGGCGGGAGCGAACACCGGGGAGCTGTTTTTT.

The gene calls are TRBV28 and TRBJ2-1; 7 nucleotides line up with TRBD1. Trimming removed 8 bases from V and 0 bases from J; junction bases left unmatched: 7. CDR3 length equals 15 residues. Looked up from germline, CDR1 is MDHEN and CDR2 is SYDVKM. This CDR3 reads CASPPDRFSYNEQFF. The CDR3 DNA reads TGTGCCAGCCCGCCGGACAGGTTCTCCTACAATGAGCAGTTCTTC.

The gene calls are TRBV5-6 and TRBJ1-5, with 8 bases identical to TRBD1. In germline, CDR1 is SGHDT, CDR2 YYEEEE. Trimming removed 2 bases from V and 6 bases from J; junction bases left unmatched: 7. The CDR3 sequence is 15 residues long. The CDR3 here is CASSLGQGAGQPQHF. The CDR3 nucleotides read TGTGCCAGCAGCTTAGGGCAGGGGGCGGGTCAGCCCCAGCATTTT. Full variable domain (rest looked up from reference TRBV5-6 and TRBJ1-5): DAGVTQSPTHLIKTRGQQVTLRCSPKSGHDTVSWYQQALGQGPQFIFQYYEEEERQRGNFPDRFSGHQFPNYSSELNVNALLLGDSALYLCASSLGQGAGQPQHFGDGTRLSIL.

This clone ranks as large. The V call is TRBV28, the J call TRBJ1-1; no firm D call. The CDR3 runs 12 residues. The germline gives CDR1 MDHEN, CDR2 SYDVKM. The V and J ends lost 3 bases and 11 bases respectively, with 13 bases between them. The CDR3 spells CASSFRQAQAFF. The CDR3 DNA sequence: TGTGCCAGCAGTTTTAGGCAGGCCCAGGCTTTCTTT.

J is TRBJ2-5 and V is TRBV7-2; no firm D call. Germline CDR1 SGHTA, CDR2 FQGNSA. V lost 5 bases and J lost 5, with 18 bases in between. The CDR3 has 15 amino acids. The CDR3 is CASSPLRGVGETQYF. CDR3 bases: TGTGCCAGCAGCCCACTCCGAGGCGTCGGGGAGACCCAGTACTTC.